This T cell receptor (beta chain) came from a study of read filtering for tumor transcriptome and immune sequencing. Study background: R-ISS stage counts were eight or nine for I, 15 to 20 for II, 6 or 7 for III. Whole-transcriptome libraries were prepared after DNase treatment. General study points: Even smaller IR-seq throughput identified most shared clonotypes.

The library was built from 400 ng RNA with molecular barcoded adaptors for alpha/delta and beta/gamma chains. TCRdb re-called the reads through MiXCR, storing one row per CDR3 protein. The sample holds about 46,000 distinct CDR3 sequences, about 20% seen once. This clonotype was recorded many times. Antigen: not known. This TCR was recovered from a donor at least 40 years old with multiple myeloma. Sequencing was performed on a population of CD138-negative cells sorted from bone marrow.

The CDR3 DNA follows: TGTGCCAGCTCACCAATCAGGGCGGGAGGGCCCTACGAGCAGTACTTC. This codes for CASSPIRAGGPYEQYF. The chain employs TRBV18 and TRBJ2-7, with 9 bases aligning to TRBD2. V was clipped by 2 bases and J by 2 bases; unmatched bases: 7. The CDR3 length is 16 residues. Germline assignment: CDR1 KGHSH and CDR2 LQKENI.